The clone carrying this T cell receptor (beta chain) has at least ten counts. No antigen is known for it. These data originate in a study of molecular identifiers for immune sequencing clone quantification. Germline V gene data show CDR1 as LNHDA and CDR2 as SQIVND (reference sequence). Between the trimmed V and J ends, which lost 2 bases and 2 bases, there was a span of 16 bases. This CDR3 comprises 16 residues. For bulk TCR libraries, previously described methods and listed TCR primers were used. In TCRdb, the PCR reads were re-called with MiXCR into one record per CDR3 protein. The sample holds some 650,000 distinct CDR3 sequences, 15% to 20% seen once. Using a CD8+CD4-CCR7+CD45RA+ phenotype, naive CD8 T cells were sorted. Study-level points and caveats: Jurkat TCR RNA spiked in from one cell could reportedly be detected among approximately 980,000 naive cells. Sharing of a barcode by identical TCR molecules could cause highly expanded clone sizes to be underestimated.

This chain uses TRBV19 with TRBJ2-7; a weak D match, TRBD2 (6 bases). Input material: naive CD8+ T cells from blood, with Jurkat cell RNA spiked in. Regarding subset: FACS-sorted CD8+CD4-CCR7+CD45RA+ naive T cells. This receptor was taken from a human donor in good health. Some libraries in this study had Jurkat cell RNA spiked in. This CDR3 reads CASSINGGYGAYEQYF. The CDR3 coding sequence is TGTGCCAGTAGTATAAATGGAGGGTACGGGGCCTACGAGCAGTACTTC.